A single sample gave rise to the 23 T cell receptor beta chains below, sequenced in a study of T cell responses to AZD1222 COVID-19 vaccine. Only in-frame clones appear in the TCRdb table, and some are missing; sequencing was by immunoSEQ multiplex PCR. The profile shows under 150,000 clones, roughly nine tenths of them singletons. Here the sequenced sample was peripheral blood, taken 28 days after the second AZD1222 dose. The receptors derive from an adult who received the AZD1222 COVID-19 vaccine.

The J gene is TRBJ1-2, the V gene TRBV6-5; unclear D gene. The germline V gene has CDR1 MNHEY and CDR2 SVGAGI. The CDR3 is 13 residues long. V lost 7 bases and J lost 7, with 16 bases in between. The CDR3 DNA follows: TGTGCCAGCAAGACGGGGAGACTAGGTGGCTACACCTTC. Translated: CASKTGRLGGYTF.

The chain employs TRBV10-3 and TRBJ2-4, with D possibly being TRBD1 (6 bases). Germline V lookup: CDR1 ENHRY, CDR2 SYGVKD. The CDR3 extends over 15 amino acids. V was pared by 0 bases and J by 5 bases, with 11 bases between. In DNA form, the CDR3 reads TGTGCCATCAGTGAGTCGATGGACAGCGAAAACATTCAGTACTTC. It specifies CAISESMDSENIQYF.

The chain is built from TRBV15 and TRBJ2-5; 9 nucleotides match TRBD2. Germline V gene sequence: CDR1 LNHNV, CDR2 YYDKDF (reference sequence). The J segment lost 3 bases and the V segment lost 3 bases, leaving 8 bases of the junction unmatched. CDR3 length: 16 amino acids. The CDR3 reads CATSRGSSGGKETQYF. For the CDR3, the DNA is TGTGCCACCAGCAGGGGGAGTAGCGGGGGCAAAGAGACCCAGTACTTC.

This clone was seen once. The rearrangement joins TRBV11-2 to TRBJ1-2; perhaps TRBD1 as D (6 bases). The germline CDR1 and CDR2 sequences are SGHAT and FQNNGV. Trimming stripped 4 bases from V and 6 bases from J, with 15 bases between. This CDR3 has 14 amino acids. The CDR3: CASSSRTAIDGYTF. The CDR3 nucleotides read TGTGCCAGCAGCTCTCGGACAGCTATAGATGGCTACACCTTC.

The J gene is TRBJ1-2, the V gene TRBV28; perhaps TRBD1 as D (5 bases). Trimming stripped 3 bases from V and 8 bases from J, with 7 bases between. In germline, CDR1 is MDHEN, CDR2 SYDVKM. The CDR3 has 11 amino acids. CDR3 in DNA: TGTGCCAGCAGTTTGGGGGTAGGCTACACCTTC. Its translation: CASSLGVGYTF.

CDR3 sequence: CASTEDRVGETQYF. As DNA, the CDR3 is TGTGCCAGCACCGAGGACAGGGTGGGAGAGACCCAGTACTTC. The chain is built from TRBV2 and TRBJ2-5, with 8 bases matching TRBD1. The CDR3 has 14 residues. Germline V gene data show CDR1 as SNHLY and CDR2 as FYNNEI. V lost 7 bases to trimming and J lost 4 bases; unmatched junction nucleotides: 8.

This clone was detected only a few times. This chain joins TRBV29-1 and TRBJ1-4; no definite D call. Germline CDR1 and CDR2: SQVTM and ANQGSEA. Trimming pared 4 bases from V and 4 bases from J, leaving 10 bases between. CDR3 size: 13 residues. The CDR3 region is CSVAQRRNEKLFF. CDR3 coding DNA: TGCAGCGTTGCCCAGAGACGTAATGAAAAACTGTTTTTT. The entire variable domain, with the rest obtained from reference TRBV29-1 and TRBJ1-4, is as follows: SAVISQKPSRDICQRGTSLTIQCQVDSQVTMMFWYRQQPGQSLTLIATANQGSEATYESGFVIDKFPISRPNLTFSTLTVSNMSPEDSSIYLCSVAQRRNEKLFFGSGTQLSVL.

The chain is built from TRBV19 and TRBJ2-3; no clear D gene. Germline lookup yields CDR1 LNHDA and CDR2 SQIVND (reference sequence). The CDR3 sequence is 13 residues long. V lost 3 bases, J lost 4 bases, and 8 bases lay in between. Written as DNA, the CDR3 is TGTGCCAGTAGTATTATGTACGCAGATACGCAGTATTTT. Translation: CASSIMYADTQYF.

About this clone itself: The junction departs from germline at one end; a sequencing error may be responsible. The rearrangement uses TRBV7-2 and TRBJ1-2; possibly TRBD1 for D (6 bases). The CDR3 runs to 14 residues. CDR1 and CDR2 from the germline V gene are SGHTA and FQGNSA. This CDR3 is CASSSRGGNFGYTF. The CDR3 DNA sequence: TGTGCCAGCAGCTCTAGGGGGGGAAACTTTGGCTACACCTTC. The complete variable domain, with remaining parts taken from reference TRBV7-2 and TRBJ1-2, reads GAGVSQSPSNKVTEKGKDVELRCDPISGHTALYWYRQSLGQGLEFLIYFQGNSAPDKSGLPSDRFSAERTGGSVSTLTIQRTQQEDSAVYLCASSSRGGNFGYTFGSGTRLTVV.

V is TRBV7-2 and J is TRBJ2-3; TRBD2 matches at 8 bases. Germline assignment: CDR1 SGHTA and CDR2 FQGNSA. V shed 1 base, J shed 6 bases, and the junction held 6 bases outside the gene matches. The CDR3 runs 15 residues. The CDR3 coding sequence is TGTGCCAGCAGCTTAGGCCTAGCGGGTCAGGATACGCAGTATTTT. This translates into CASSLGLAGQDTQYF.

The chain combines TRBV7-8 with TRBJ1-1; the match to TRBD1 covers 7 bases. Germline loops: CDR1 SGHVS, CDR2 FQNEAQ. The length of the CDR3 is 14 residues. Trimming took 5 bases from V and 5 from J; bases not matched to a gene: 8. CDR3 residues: CASSLAGGGTEAFF. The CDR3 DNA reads TGTGCCAGCAGCCTGGCAGGGGGTGGGACTGAAGCTTTCTTT.

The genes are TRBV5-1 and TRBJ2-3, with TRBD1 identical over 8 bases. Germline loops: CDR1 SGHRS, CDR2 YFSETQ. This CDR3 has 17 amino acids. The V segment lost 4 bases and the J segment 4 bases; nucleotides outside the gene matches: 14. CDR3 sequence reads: CASSIATGASLADTQYF. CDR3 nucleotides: TGCGCCAGCAGCATCGCGACAGGGGCGTCCCTCGCAGATACGCAGTATTTT.

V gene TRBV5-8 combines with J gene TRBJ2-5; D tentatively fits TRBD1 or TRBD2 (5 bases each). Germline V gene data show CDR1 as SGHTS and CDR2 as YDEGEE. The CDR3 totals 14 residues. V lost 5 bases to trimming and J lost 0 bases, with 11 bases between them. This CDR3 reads CASSPGPNQETQYF. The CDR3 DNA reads TGTGCCAGCAGTCCGGGACCAAACCAAGAGACCCAGTACTTC.

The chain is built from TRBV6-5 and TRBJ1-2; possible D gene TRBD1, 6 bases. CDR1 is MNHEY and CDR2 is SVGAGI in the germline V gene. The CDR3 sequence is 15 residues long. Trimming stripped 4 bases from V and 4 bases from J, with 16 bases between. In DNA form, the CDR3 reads TGTGCCAGCAGTTCGTACAGGGCGGAGACCTATGGCTACACCTTC. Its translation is CASSSYRAETYGYTF.

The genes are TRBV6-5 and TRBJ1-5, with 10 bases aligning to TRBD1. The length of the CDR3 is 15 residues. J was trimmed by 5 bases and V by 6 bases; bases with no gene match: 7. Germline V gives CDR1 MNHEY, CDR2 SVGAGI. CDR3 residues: CASRGDRGNHQPQHF. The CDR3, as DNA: TGTGCCAGCAGGGGGGACAGGGGCAATCATCAGCCCCAGCATTTT.

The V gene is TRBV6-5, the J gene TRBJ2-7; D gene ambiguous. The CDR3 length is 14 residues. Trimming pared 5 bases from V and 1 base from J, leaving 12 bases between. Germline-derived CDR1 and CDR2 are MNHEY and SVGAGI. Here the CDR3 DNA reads TGTGCCAGCAGTCAGACGGACGGATCCTACGAGCAGTACTTC. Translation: CASSQTDGSYEQYF.

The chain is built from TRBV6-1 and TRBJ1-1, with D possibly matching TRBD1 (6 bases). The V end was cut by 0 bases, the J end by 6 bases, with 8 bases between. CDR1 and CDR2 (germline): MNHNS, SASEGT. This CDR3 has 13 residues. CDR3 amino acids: CASSEAGGPEAFF. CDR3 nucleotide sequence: TGTGCCAGCAGTGAAGCCGGGGGCCCTGAAGCTTTCTTT.

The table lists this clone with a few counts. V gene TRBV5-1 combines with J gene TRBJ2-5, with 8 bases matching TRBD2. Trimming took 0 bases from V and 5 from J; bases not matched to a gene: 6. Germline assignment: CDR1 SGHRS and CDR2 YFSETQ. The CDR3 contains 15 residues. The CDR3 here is CASSLALAGTETQYF. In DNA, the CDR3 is TGCGCCAGCAGCTTGGCTTTAGCGGGGACCGAGACCCAGTACTTC.

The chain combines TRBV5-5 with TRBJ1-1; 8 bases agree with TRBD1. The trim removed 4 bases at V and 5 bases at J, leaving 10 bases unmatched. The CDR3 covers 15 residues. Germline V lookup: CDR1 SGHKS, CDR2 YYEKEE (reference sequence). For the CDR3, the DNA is TGTGCCAGCAGCGCACGGATCCAGGGGGCGACTGAAGCTTTCTTT. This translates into CASSARIQGATEAFF.

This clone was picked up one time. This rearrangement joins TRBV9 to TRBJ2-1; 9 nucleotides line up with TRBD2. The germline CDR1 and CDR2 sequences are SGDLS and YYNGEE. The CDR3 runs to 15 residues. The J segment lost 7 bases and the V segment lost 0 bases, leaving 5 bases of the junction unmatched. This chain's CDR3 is CASSVVAGGLNEQFF. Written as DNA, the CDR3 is TGTGCCAGCAGCGTAGTGGCGGGGGGGCTGAATGAGCAGTTCTTC.

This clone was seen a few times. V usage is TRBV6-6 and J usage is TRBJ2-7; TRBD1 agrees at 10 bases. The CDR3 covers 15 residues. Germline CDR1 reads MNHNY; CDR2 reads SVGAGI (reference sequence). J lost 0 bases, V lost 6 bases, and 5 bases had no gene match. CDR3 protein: CASRDRGLSSYEQYV. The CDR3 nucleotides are TGTGCCAGCAGAGACAGGGGGCTGAGCTCCTACGAGCAGTACGTC.

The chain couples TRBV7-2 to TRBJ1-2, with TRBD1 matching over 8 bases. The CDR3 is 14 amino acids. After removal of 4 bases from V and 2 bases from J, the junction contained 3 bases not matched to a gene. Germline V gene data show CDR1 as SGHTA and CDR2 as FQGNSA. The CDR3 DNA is TGTGCCAGCAGCTCCCGACAGGGGAACTATGGCTACACCTTC. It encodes CASSSRQGNYGYTF.

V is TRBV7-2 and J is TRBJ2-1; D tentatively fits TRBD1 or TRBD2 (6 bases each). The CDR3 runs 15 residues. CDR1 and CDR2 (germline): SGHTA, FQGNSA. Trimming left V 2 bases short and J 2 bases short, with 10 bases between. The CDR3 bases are TGTGCCAGCAGCTTATCGGGGGCTACCTACAATGAGCAGTTCTTC. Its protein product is CASSLSGATYNEQFF.